Listed here are 10 T cell receptor beta chains from one sample, sequenced in a study of shared clonotypes between healthy human individuals. This table comes from immunoSEQ multiplex PCR, and its TCRdb copy is limited to in-frame clones, with some not included. The sample shows about 1.5 million clones, around 98% of them seen only once. Input material: naive CD4+ T cells sorted from blood. Regarding subset: CD45RA+ positively selected. These receptors originate from a man aged 30 to 45 in good health.

The chain employs TRBV11-2 and TRBJ2-3; 10 bases align to TRBD2. The length of the CDR3 is 16 residues. J gave up 0 bases and V 5 bases, and 5 bases lay outside the gene matches. Germline values: CDR1 SGHAT, CDR2 FQNNGV. The CDR3, as DNA: TGTGCCAGCAGCGCCCGGACTAGCGGAAGCACAGATACGCAGTATTTT. Its translation: CASSARTSGSTDTQYF.

The chain links TRBV7-8 to TRBJ2-1, with 7 positions matching TRBD2. The CDR3 is 16 amino acids. Germline trimming cut 6 bases from V and 7 bases from J; bases unmatched to any gene: 15. CDR1 is SGHVS, CDR2 FQNEAQ, per germline. The CDR3 nucleotides read TGTGCCAGCAGGATGGGAGGGCCCCCTGGTTGGAATGAGCAGTTCTTC. It codes for CASRMGGPPGWNEQFF.

The chain is built from TRBV6-5 and TRBJ1-4, with unresolved D. From germline, CDR1 is MNHEY and CDR2 SVGAGI. CDR3 length: 15 residues. V dropped 6 bases and J dropped 0 bases, with 11 bases sitting between them. In DNA form, the CDR3 reads TGTGCCAGCAGCCTGACTTGGTCAACTAATGAAAAACTGTTTTTT. It encodes CASSLTWSTNEKLFF.

This clone was seen once. The J gene is TRBJ2-7, the V gene TRBV6-6; 7 bases are a match to TRBD1. The CDR3 has 14 residues. J gave up 5 bases and V 6 bases, and 10 bases lay outside the gene matches. Per germline, CDR1 MNHNY and CDR2 SVGAGI (reference sequence). The CDR3 region has the DNA TGTGCCAGCAGCCCCCGACAGGGTTTGAACGAGCAGTACTTC. Protein sequence: CASSPRQGLNEQYF.

The V call is TRBV5-1, the J call TRBJ2-1; D is possibly TRBD1 (6 bases). Germline V gene lookup returns CDR1 SGHRS and CDR2 YFSETQ. The CDR3 has 15 amino acids. V lost 5 bases, J lost 2 bases, and 14 bases lay in between. The chain's CDR3 is CASSYQGSTYNEQFF. DNA for the CDR3: TGCGCCAGCAGTTACCAGGGGAGCACCTACAATGAGCAGTTCTTC.

V usage is TRBV5-1 and J usage is TRBJ1-1, with 8 bases aligning to TRBD1. Germline loops: CDR1 SGHRS, CDR2 YFSETQ. After removal of 4 bases from V and 1 base from J, the junction contained 9 bases not matched to a gene. The CDR3 sequence is 16 residues long. The CDR3 DNA sequence: TGCGCCAGCAGCCAATCCGGACAGGGCCCGAACACTGAAGCTTTCTTT. Translated: CASSQSGQGPNTEAFF.

Regarding this clone: The sample contains more than one DNA sequence encoding this CDR3. The rearrangement joins TRBV10-3 to TRBJ2-7; D unresolved. V was shortened by 1 base and J by 4 bases, with 5 bases between the two germline ends. Germline CDR1 is ENHRY and CDR2 is SYGVKD. The CDR3 covers 12 residues. This CDR3 is CAISELTYEQYF. The CDR3 nucleotides read TGTGCCATCAGTGAGTTGACTTACGAGCAGTACTTC.

The V call is TRBV2, the J call TRBJ2-1; D gene unclear. Germline CDR1 reads SNHLY; CDR2 reads FYNNEI. This CDR3 spans 15 amino acids. Trimming pared 3 bases from V and 5 bases from J, leaving 14 bases between. CDR3 nucleotides: TGTGCCAGCAGTGAGGTTGGTACCACCGACAATGAGCAGTTCTTC. Translated: CASSEVGTTDNEQFF.

This chain links TRBV19 with TRBJ1-5, with 7 bases lining up with TRBD1. V was clipped by 3 bases and J by 5 bases; unmatched bases: 4. The CDR3 sequence is 14 residues long. The V gene's germline CDR1 is LNHDA and CDR2 SQIVND (reference sequence). CDR3 in amino acids: CASSIGDSYQPQHF. As DNA, the CDR3 is TGTGCCAGTAGTATTGGGGACAGCTATCAGCCCCAGCATTTT.

The chain recombines TRBV7-7 with TRBJ2-3; D is perhaps TRBD2 (5 bases). The CDR3 sequence is 14 residues long. V was clipped by 8 bases and J by 1 base, with 13 bases between them. CDR1 and CDR2 (germline): SSHAT, FNYEAQ (reference sequence). CDR3 sequence (DNA): TGTGCCAGCTCGAAGAGGGTCGGCACAGATACGCAGTATTTT. Its translation is CASSKRVGTDTQYF.